Shown below are 6 T cell receptor beta chains from a single sample sequenced in a study of response to subunit inactivated influenza vaccine. TCRdb recomputed calls from the RT-PCR reads with MiXCR, one row per CDR3 protein. Among roughly 780,000 distinct CDR3 sequences listed, less than 20% were seen once. The specimen comprised PBMCs from blood, sampled more than 4 days after vaccination. These receptors were taken from a man in his forties or fifties who received an inactivated influenza vaccine.

This clonotype was found a few times. The chain is built from TRBV29-1 and TRBJ2-7; 7 bases match TRBD1. Germline V CDR1 and CDR2: SQVTM, ANQGSEA. The CDR3 length is 13 residues. Trimming removed 7 bases from V and 3 bases from J; junction bases left unmatched: 9. CDR3 nucleotides: TGCAGCGCCTCGACAGGGTTAGACTACGAGCAGTACTTC. Its translation: CSASTGLDYEQYF.

The chain is built from TRBV11-2 and TRBJ2-1, with 7 bases that match TRBD2. The CDR3 is 18 residues long. The germline CDR1 and CDR2 sequences are SGHAT and FQNNGV. Trimming at V came to 6 bases and at J to 8 bases, leaving 22 bases not matched to a gene. The CDR3 sequence is CASSFGPSGRDHDDEQFF. The CDR3 coding sequence is TGTGCCAGCAGTTTTGGGCCTTCGGGGAGGGATCATGACGATGAGCAGTTCTTC.

The rearrangement joins TRBV10-3 to TRBJ1-1; unclear D gene. The CDR3 is made up of 13 amino acids. Trimming took off 0 bases at V and 11 bases at J, with 13 bases between the two ends. In germline, CDR1 is ENHRY, CDR2 SYGVKD. The CDR3 is CAISESMGLWAFF. Written as DNA, the CDR3 is TGTGCCATCAGTGAGTCTATGGGGTTGTGGGCTTTCTTT.

This chain links TRBV6-1 with TRBJ1-5, with no clear D. Trimming shortened V by 3 bases and J by 3 bases, and 15 bases separated the two germline ends. Germline lookup yields CDR1 MNHNS and CDR2 SASEGT. CDR3 size: 16 residues. For the CDR3, the DNA is TGTGCCAGCAGTGACCTGGTGCGAGCGGTCAATCAGCCCCAGCATTTT. It codes for CASSDLVRAVNQPQHF.

The chain carries TRBV4-1 and TRBJ2-1; D tentatively fits TRBD1 or TRBD2 (5 bases each). Trimming removed 1 base at V and 1 base at J, with 11 bases between. This CDR3 comprises 16 residues. Germline CDR1 reads MGHRA; CDR2 reads YSYEKL. The CDR3 sequence is CASSQAGTASYNEQFF. For the CDR3, the DNA is TGCGCCAGCAGCCAAGCCGGGACGGCGTCCTACAATGAGCAGTTCTTC.

The V call is TRBV3-1, the J call TRBJ1-5, with D uncertain. CDR1 and CDR2 (germline): LGHDT, YNNKEL (reference sequence). Trimming removed 3 bases at V and 7 bases at J, with 16 bases between. The CDR3 contains 15 residues. The CDR3 DNA sequence: TGTGCCAGCAGCCACAGCGGCGGGGTCGAACAGCCCCAGCATTTT. Amino acids: CASSHSGGVEQPQHF.